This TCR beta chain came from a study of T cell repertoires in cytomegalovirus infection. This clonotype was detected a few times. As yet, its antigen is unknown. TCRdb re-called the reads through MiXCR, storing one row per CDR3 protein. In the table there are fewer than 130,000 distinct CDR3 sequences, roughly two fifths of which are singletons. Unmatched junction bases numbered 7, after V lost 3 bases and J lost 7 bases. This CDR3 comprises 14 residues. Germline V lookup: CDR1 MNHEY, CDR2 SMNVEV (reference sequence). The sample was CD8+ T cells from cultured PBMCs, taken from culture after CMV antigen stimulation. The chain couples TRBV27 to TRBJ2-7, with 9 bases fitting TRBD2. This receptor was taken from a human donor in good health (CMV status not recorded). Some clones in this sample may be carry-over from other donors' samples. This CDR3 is CASSFAGGFNEQYF. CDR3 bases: TGTGCCAGCAGTTTCGCGGGGGGGTTTAATGAGCAGTACTTC.